Included here is one T cell receptor (beta chain) sequence, with context. Its antigen is unknown. Germline and junction disagree at one end, which may indicate a read error. The identical CDR3 is also encoded by other nucleotide sequences in the sample. Unstimulated Tregs (CD4+CD25+CD127-), CD4+ non-Tregs (CD4+CD25-), CD4 and CD8 cells were FACS-sorted from thawed PBMCs. Blood from healthy controls was obtained either from healthy volunteers or as purchased buffy coats. Healthy control blood was processed to PBMCs with a Ficoll density gradient and then cryopreserved, whereas patient PBMCs were collected both before and after transplant. For TCRbeta CDR3 sequencing, genomic DNA from the sorted cells was extracted using the QIAGEN DNeasy Blood and Tissue Kit. High-throughput TCRbeta CDR3 sequencing was carried out commercially through immunoSEQ, with PCR amplification with bias correction and internal controls included. From the authors' description of their analysis: Unique productive TCRbeta sequences were defined by CDR3 nucleotide sequence where primers matched, otherwise by CDR3 amino acid sequence with Vbeta and Jbeta genes. As a correction for sorting error, sequences shared between sorted populations at a frequency ratio of 2:1 or less were discarded, and the remaining shared sequences were assigned to the higher population. Donor-reactive sequences were defined as at least 5-fold expanded in CFSE-low cells versus unstimulated cells, with frequency of at least 0.01% in CFSE-low cells. Jensen-Shannon divergence calculated on the top 100 TCRbeta sequences ranked by frequency was used to measure repertoire divergence. For any sample with multiple sequencing runs, sorting error was corrected in each run separately before the runs were pooled. In its TCRdb copy, this immuneACCESS table keeps in-frame sequences only and misses some clones. Where compared with another copy, unresolved V genes explain less than half of these, and the others have no known cause. From that table come the V and J calls and clone size; the DNA was used to work out D and trimming. The table for this sample lists approximately 260,000 clones; roughly four fifths of them were counted only once. Roughly 0.67% of the sample rests with the top ten.

There are 18 amino acids in the CDR3, from cysteine to phenylalanine inclusive. The CDR3 DNA has 54 bases and is translated from base 1. CDR1 and CDR2 are drawn from the germline V gene: SNHLY, FYNNEI. This sample stems from a study of Tregs in tolerant kidney transplant recipients (dated by TCRdb to the late 2010s). About the investigation overall: The study used TCRbeta sequencing to identify donor-specific regulatory T cells before combined kidney and bone marrow transplantation, then tracked those cells after transplant. TCRbeta repertoire sequencing was used in a few healthy controls to compare several methods for expanding Tregs specific for an allogeneic donor.

Findings and caveats that apply to the study as a whole: Biological reproducibility was not directly addressed, though technical replication error appeared minimal. The study was limited by small patient numbers, and the findings need validation in larger populations and under other immunosuppression protocols. The most biologically relevant and donor-specific TCRbeta repertoire appeared to be identified by expanding Tregs with activated donor B cells.

The chain employs TRBV2 and TRBJ1-5; 11 central nucleotides agree with TRBD1. Sequenced input: CD4+ T cells from blood. The receptor was derived from a human donor in good health. The CDR3 reads CASSADRGRVNSNQPQHF. The DNA is TGCGCCAGCAGTGCGGACAGGGGGCGCGTAAATAGCAATCAGCCCCAGCATTTT.